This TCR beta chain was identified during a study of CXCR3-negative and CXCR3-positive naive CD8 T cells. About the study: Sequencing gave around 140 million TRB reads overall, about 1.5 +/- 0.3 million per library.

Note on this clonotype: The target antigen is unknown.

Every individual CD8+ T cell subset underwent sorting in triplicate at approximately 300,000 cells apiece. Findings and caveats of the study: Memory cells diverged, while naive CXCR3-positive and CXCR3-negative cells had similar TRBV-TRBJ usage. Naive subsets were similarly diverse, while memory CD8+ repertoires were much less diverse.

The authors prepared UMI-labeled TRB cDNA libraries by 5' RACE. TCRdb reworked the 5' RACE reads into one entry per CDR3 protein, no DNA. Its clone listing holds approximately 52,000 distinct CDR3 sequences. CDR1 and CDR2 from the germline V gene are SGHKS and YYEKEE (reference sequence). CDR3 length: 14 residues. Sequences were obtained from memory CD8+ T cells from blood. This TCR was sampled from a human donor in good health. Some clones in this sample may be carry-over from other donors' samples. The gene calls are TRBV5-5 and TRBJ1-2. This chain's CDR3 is CASSLDFSNYGYTF.